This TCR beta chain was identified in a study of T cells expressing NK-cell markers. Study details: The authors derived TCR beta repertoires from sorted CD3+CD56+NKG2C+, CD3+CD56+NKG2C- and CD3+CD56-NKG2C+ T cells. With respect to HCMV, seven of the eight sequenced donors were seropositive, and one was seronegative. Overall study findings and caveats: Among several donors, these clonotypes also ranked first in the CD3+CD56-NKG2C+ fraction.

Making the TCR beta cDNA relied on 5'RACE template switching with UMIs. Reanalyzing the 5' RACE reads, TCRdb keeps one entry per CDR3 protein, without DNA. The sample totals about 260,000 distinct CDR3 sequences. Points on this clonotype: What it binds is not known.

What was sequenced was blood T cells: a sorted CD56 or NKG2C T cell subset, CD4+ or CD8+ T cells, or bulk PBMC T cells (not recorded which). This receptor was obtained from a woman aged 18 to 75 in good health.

This CDR3 reads CASRAQGQSNQPQHF. This sequence joins TRBV6-1 and TRBJ1-5; the TCRdb D gene call, TRBD1, has no DNA to confirm it. The germline V gene encodes CDR1 MNHNS and CDR2 SASEGT. CDR3 length: 15 residues.